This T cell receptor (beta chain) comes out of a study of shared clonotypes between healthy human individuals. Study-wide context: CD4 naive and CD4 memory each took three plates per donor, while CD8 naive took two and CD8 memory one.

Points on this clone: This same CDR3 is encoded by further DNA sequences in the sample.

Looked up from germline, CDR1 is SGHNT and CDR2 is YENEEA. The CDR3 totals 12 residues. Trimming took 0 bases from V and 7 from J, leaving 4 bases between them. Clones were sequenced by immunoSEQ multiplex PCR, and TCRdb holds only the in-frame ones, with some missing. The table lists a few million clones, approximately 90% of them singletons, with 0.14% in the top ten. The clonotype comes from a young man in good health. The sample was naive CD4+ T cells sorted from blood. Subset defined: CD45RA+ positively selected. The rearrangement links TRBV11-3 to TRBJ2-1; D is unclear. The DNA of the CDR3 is TGTGCCAGCAGCTTAGATAGGAATGAGCAGTTCTTC. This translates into CASSLDRNEQFF.